The rows below give T cell receptor beta chains drawn from one sample of a study of shared clonotypes between healthy human individuals. Sequencing was performed with immunoSEQ multiplex PCR; in TCRdb, only in-frame clones are kept and a portion is missing. Found here are some 1,600,000 clones, 95% to 99% of them singletons; the top ten hold roughly 0.4%. What was sequenced was naive CD4+ T cells sorted from blood. The receptors shown here come from a man aged 25 to 40 in good health. Each CDR3 is given with its conserved first and last residue. The D gene is left open where the match is weak. Some rows have no size entry. The others give once, few or many, or a class for an expanded clone.

D gene	V gene	clone size	J gene	CDR3 protein	CDR3 DNA
.	TRBV10-3	.	TRBJ1-2	CATLGLRYGYTF	TGTGCCACACTGGGACTGCGCTATGGCTACACCTTC
TRBD1	TRBV11-2	.	TRBJ2-3	CASSQRTGGTDTQYF	TGTGCCAGCAGCCAACGGACAGGGGGGACGGATACGCAGTATTTT
TRBD1	TRBV7-9	once	TRBJ1-2	CASSFRTGLNYGYTF	TGTGCCAGCAGCTTCCGGACAGGGTTAAACTATGGCTACACCTTC
.	TRBV2	.	TRBJ2-7	CASSTGAYEQYF	TGTGCCAGCAGTACGGGGGCCTACGAGCAGTACTTC
.	TRBV6-5	once	TRBJ1-3	CASRTTGLSGNTIYF	TGTGCCAGCAGGACTACAGGGCTTTCTGGAAACACCATATATTTT
.	TRBV11-1	.	TRBJ2-1	CASSLVTYNEQFF	TGTGCCAGCAGCTTAGTGACTTACAATGAGCAGTTCTTC
.	TRBV29-1	.	TRBJ1-2	CSLLGRTEISYGYTF	TGCAGCCTCCTGGGCAGGACCGAGATCTCGTATGGCTACACCTTC
TRBD1	TRBV6-5	.	TRBJ2-7	CASSHRGGYEQYF	TGTGCCAGCAGCCACAGGGGCGGGTACGAGCAGTACTTC
TRBD1	TRBV9	.	TRBJ2-3	CASSARTGTDTQYF	TGTGCCAGCAGCGCCCGGACAGGGACAGATACGCAGTATTTT
.	TRBV27	.	TRBJ2-5	CASSPRRAGETQYF	TGTGCCAGCAGTCCCCGGAGGGCCGGGGAGACCCAGTACTTC
TRBD2	TRBV5-6	.	TRBJ2-7	CASSFLERGDYEQYF	TGTGCCAGCAGCTTTTTGGAGCGGGGCGACTACGAGCAGTACTTC
.	TRBV7-3	.	TRBJ2-2	CASSLGVPGELFF	TGTGCCAGCAGTTTAGGAGTACCCGGGGAGCTGTTTTTT
.	TRBV5-1	.	TRBJ2-3	CASKRSEGPTQYF	TGCGCCAGCAAGAGGTCCGAAGGTCCGACGCAGTATTTT
TRBD1	TRBV4-2	once	TRBJ1-5	CASSQDDRARNNQPQHF	TGTGCCAGCAGCCAAGACGACAGGGCTCGCAACAATCAGCCCCAGCATTTT
TRBD1	TRBV5-4	once	TRBJ1-3	CASSLQGAGNTIYF	TGTGCCAGCAGCTTGCAGGGGGCTGGAAACACCATATATTTT
TRBD2	TRBV5-6	.	TRBJ2-5	CASSLLLAGGVGTQYF	TGTGCCAGCAGCTTGCTCCTAGCGGGAGGAGTAGGGACCCAGTACTTC
.	TRBV29-1	.	TRBJ2-7	CSVDGRGHEQYF	TGCAGCGTTGACGGCAGGGGCCACGAGCAGTACTTC
.	TRBV6-6	.	TRBJ2-7	CASSLGPLYEQYF	TGTGCCAGCAGTTTGGGGCCACTCTACGAGCAGTACTTC
TRBD1	TRBV28	.	TRBJ2-7	CASRGRGSYEQYF	TGTGCCAGCAGGGGCAGGGGGTCCTACGAGCAGTACTTC
TRBD2	TRBV7-8	.	TRBJ2-1	CASSFRLADSNEQFF	TGTGCCAGCAGCTTTAGACTAGCGGATAGTAATGAGCAGTTCTTC